The TCR beta chain described here comes from a study of regulatory T cells in long-lasting Graves disease. The time point here: newly diagnosed GD, antithyroid drugs for less than 3 months. RNA extracted from PBMCs served as the sequencing template. Construction of TCR beta libraries relied on iRepertoire HTBI primers and on Arm-PCR targeting CDR3 regions. TCRdb itself ran the multiplex PCR reads through MiXCR, one entry per CDR3 protein. Among some 400,000 distinct CDR3 sequences listed, just under 15% were seen once. Looked up from germline, CDR1 is SGHTA and CDR2 is FQGTGA. The junction had 5 bases not matched to a gene; V was cut back by 4 bases and J by 8 bases. The CDR3 contains 15 residues. Another study also made use of these data, one on T cells in Graves' hyperthyroidism and ophthalmopathy.

The sequence was collected from a woman between 25 and 40 years old with Graves disease. V is TRBV7-3 and J is TRBJ2-1; 13 positions match TRBD2. This material consisted of peripheral blood mononuclear cells (PBMCs), taken at new diagnosis, from a patient treated with antithyroid drugs. The CDR3 region is CASSSGLAGEDEQFF. The CDR3 coding sequence is TGTGCCAGCAGCTCCGGACTAGCGGGAGAGGATGAGCAGTTCTTC. Supplemented by reference TRBV7-3 and TRBJ2-1, the full variable domain reads GAGVSQTPSNKVTEKGKYVELRCDPISGHTALYWYRQSLGQGPEFLIYFQGTGAADDSGLPNDRFFAVRPEGSVSTLKIQRTERGDSAVYLCASSSGLAGEDEQFFGPGTRLTVL.